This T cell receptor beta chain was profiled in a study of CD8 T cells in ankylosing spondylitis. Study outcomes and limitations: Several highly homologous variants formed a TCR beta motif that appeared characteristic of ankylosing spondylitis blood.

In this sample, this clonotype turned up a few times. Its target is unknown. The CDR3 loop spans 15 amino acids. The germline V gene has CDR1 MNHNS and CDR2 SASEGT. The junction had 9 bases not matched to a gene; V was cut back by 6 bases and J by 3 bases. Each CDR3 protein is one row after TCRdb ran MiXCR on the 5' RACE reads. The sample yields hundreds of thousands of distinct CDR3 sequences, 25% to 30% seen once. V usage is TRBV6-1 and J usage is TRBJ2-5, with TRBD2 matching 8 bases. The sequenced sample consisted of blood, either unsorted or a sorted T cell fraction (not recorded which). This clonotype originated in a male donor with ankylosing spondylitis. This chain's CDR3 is CASSIAGLHKETQYF. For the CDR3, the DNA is TGTGCCAGCAGCATAGCGGGACTTCATAAAGAGACCCAGTACTTC.